Included here is one T cell receptor (beta chain) sequence, with context. Its specific antigen is unknown. Per-base quality was not reported, and no clone a single base away is much larger than it. The entry originates in a study of the immune and genomic landscape of osteosarcoma (dated by TCRdb to between 2020 and 2021). Notes on the research overall: The overall cohort comprised fewer than 55 pediatric and adult patients with high-grade osteosarcoma, with a median age at diagnosis of approximately 29 years (range about 5-90). The cohort was enriched for poor-risk disease, as unfavorable pathologic response to standard therapy was shown in roughly 74% of the cohort and around two thirds of the cohort were deceased. In the overall cohort, 60% of patients were male, and over 75% had localized disease at diagnosis. The study profiled osteosarcoma specimens with whole genome, RNA and T-cell receptor sequencing plus immunohistochemistry and reverse phase protein arrays to define immunogenic potential. To characterize the osteosarcoma immunogenomic landscape, the TCR sequencing results were combined with transcriptome, protein array and immunostaining data. The goal of the study was to explain why immune checkpoint inhibitors have shown limited clinical activity in osteosarcoma. A couple of samples from the same tumor site were contributed by each of three patients. Results and caveats for the whole study, not just this receptor: Clonality benchmarks came from external normal skin and healthy peripheral blood data rather than matched normal tissue. Because osteosarcoma is rare and all possible samples were collected, sample size was not determined by any statistical method. About 5 cases had a single hyperexpanded clone dominating the repertoire, and all had fewer than 100 T-cell clonotypes. Higher TCR productive clonality was observed in the immune-hot C3 cluster than in the cold C1 cluster, although TCR productive clonality remained low overall. Matched blood was collected from only two patients, alongside the frozen tumor specimens. Productive TCR clonality was found to be low overall, with an average of 0.09 and a maximum of 0.3, which suggested limited T-cell clonal expansion.

Including the terminal cysteine and phenylalanine, the CDR3 comprises 15 residues. The sequence is cut down to CDR3 DNA, 45 bases in frame from base 1. V is trimmed back by 5 bases and J by 5 bases, and the junction contains 8 bases that no gene match accounts for. For CDR1 and CDR2, the germline V gene lists MNHEY and SVGAGI. Specimens were post-treatment primary, local recurrence and metastasis tumors from poor-prognosis patients. The ImmunoSEQ Assay (Adaptive Biotechnologies) was used to immunosequence the CDR3 regions of the TCR beta chain. As for how the authors treated the data: TCRB rearrangements, read counts, read proportions and gene usage were exported through the ImmunoSEQ Analyzer platform. T-cell clonality was calculated from productive rearrangements as 1 minus Pielou's evenness. In the clonal space homeostasis analysis, clonotypes were grouped as rare, small, medium, large or hyperexpanded (0.01 to 1 of the repertoire). TCR productive clonality was compared across immune clusters C1, C2 and C3 using the Wilcoxon rank sum test. Not all clones reach the TCRdb copy of this immuneACCESS table, which keeps in-frame sequences only. Checked studies attribute under half of the gap to unresolved V genes and leave the rest unexplained. V, J and clone size were drawn from that table, and D and trimming were deduced from the DNA. The sample records approximately 6,200 clones, about 63% of which are singletons. Approximately 16% of the sample belongs to the ten largest clones.

The chain is made from TRBV6-5 and TRBJ2-7; TRBD2 aligns with 11 central bases. The sequencing sample was made of osteosarcoma tumor tissue from the lung. The clonotype originates from a human donor with osteosarcoma. The bases read TGTGCCAGCAGTCGGCAGGGACTAGCGGCTCACGAGCAGTACTTC. This gives the protein CASSRQGLAAHEQYF.